Included here is one T cell receptor beta chain sequence, with context. cDNA came from approximately 0.5 to 1 ug RNA primed by random hexamers. Amplification of TCR beta CDR3 was carried out by immunoSEQ multiplex PCR, which covered 54 Vbeta and 13 Jbeta segments. TCRdb used MiXCR to reprocess the immunoSEQ multiplex PCR reads, holding one entry per CDR3 protein. The sample lists 45,000 to 55,000 distinct CDR3 sequences; more than 85% were seen once. The data are from a study of CD8 T cells in Susac syndrome. V lost 2 bases to trimming and J lost 4 bases; unmatched junction nucleotides: 9. CDR1 and CDR2 from the germline V gene are SGHAT and FQDESV (reference sequence). The CDR3 length is 16 residues. Controls comprised healthy donors matched for age and sex. CD8+ and CD4+ T cells were negatively isolated; TEMRA cells were FACS-enriched.

The receptor comes from a human donor in good health. The sample taken for sequencing was CD8+ T cells from PBMCs. This sequence joins TRBV11-1 and TRBJ1-1; TRBD1 matches at 8 bases. The DNA of the CDR3 is TGTGCCAGCAGCTTACCCCGAATTACAGGGGGCACTGAAGCTTTCTTT. It codes for CASSLPRITGGTEAFF. The entire variable domain, with the rest obtained from reference TRBV11-1 and TRBJ1-1, is as follows: EAEVAQSPRYKITEKSQAVAFWCDPISGHATLYWYRQILGQGPELLVQFQDESVVDDSQLPKDRFSAERLKGVDSTLKIQPAELGDSAMYLCASSLPRITGGTEAFFGQGTRLTVV.